The 32 T cell receptor beta chains in this list originate from one sample, sequenced in a study of cytomegalovirus exposure and HLA in healthy donors (dated by TCRdb to 2016 to 2017). The library was produced with the immunoSEQ multiplex PCR assay. The multiplex PCR relied on a mix of 60 forward primers for TCR Vbeta segments and 13 reverse primers for TCR Jbeta segments. Entries here come from immuneACCESS through TCRdb and include only in-frame sequences with V and J called. Some clones fail to appear in such tables; in the studies checked, an unresolved V gene covers under half of the shortfall, and the cause of the remainder is unknown. Within this sample are about 64,000 clones, with more than 75% of them counted one time only. Of the sample, roughly 8% is held by the ten largest clones. The sequenced sample was PBMCs. The origin of the receptors is a man younger than 35 in good health and CMV-seropositive.

In its sample, this clone is medium-sized (0.01 to 0.1%). CDR3 loop: CASSESVGGSLYEQYF. CDR3 DNA sequence: TGCGCCAGCAGTGAGTCAGTCGGGGGTAGCTTGTACGAGCAGTACTTC. This rearrangement joins TRBV10-1 to TRBJ2-7; a possible D gene is TRBD2 (6 bases). Germline loops: CDR1 WNHNN, CDR2 SYGVQD (reference sequence). This CDR3 has 16 residues. With 0 bases removed from V and 4 bases from J, the gap between germline ends came to 16 bases.

The CDR3: CASSAGPGYTF. Written as DNA, the CDR3 is TGTGCCAGCAGTGCGGGGCCCGGCTACACCTTC. The genes are TRBV6-5 and TRBJ1-2, with a tentative D call TRBD1 (5 bases). Germline loops: CDR1 MNHEY, CDR2 SVGAGI. The CDR3 has 11 amino acids. The V and J ends lost 5 bases and 8 bases respectively, with 9 bases between them.

The chain carries TRBV15 and TRBJ1-4; no clear D. Trimming removed 2 bases from V and 8 bases from J, with 12 bases in between. There are 14 residues in the CDR3. Germline V gene lookup returns CDR1 LNHNV and CDR2 YYDKDF (reference sequence). The CDR3 here is CATSRSGVEEKLFF. The CDR3 bases are TGTGCCACCAGCAGATCCGGAGTAGAGGAAAAACTGTTTTTT.

This clone was counted once. The chain has TRBV10-3 and TRBJ1-1; 8 bases map to TRBD1. Trimming removed 6 bases from V and 3 bases from J; junction bases left unmatched: 6. Germline V gives CDR1 ENHRY, CDR2 SYGVKD. The CDR3 runs to 14 residues. Written as DNA, the CDR3 is TGTGCCATCAGAGAGAACAGGGGGGACACTGAAGCTTTCTTT. This codes for CAIRENRGDTEAFF.

The V gene is TRBV28, the J gene TRBJ1-2; D unclear. The CDR3 is 13 amino acids. Trimming left V 5 bases short and J 2 bases short, with 9 bases between. In germline, CDR1 is MDHEN, CDR2 SYDVKM. CDR3 in DNA: TGTGCCAGCAGTACATCACTAAACTATGGCTACACCTTC. Its protein product is CASSTSLNYGYTF.

The V gene is TRBV7-9, the J gene TRBJ2-7; D remains ambiguous. Trimming took 5 bases from V and 5 from J, leaving 10 bases between them. Germline V CDR1 and CDR2: SEHNR, FQNEAQ (reference sequence). The CDR3 covers 12 residues. The CDR3 reads CASSPQSHEQYF. The CDR3 coding sequence is TGTGCCAGCAGCCCCCAAAGCCACGAGCAGTACTTC.

The chain uses TRBV5-1 and TRBJ2-2, with TRBD1 matching 7 bases. The CDR3 length is 16 residues. Germline loops: CDR1 SGHRS, CDR2 YFSETQ. The V segment lost 0 bases and the J segment 4 bases; nucleotides outside the gene matches: 6. Here the CDR3 DNA reads TGCGCCAGCAGCTTGGTCCTAGGGGGCGGCACCGGGGAGCTGTTTTTT. Translation gives CASSLVLGGGTGELFF.

The V gene is TRBV12-5, the J gene TRBJ1-1, with D possibly TRBD1 on 6 matching bases. V was pared by 3 bases and J by 0 bases, with 11 bases between. The length of the CDR3 is 15 residues. Per the germline V gene, CDR1 is LGHNT and CDR2 is FRNRAP. In nucleotides, the CDR3 is TGTGCTAGTGGTTTTCTCCAGGGGATGAACACTGAAGCTTTCTTT. Translation: CASGFLQGMNTEAFF.

This chain connects TRBV29-1 to TRBJ1-2; 9 nucleotides match TRBD1. CDR1 SQVTM and CDR2 ANQGSEA come from the germline V gene. J was trimmed by 0 bases and V by 5 bases; bases with no gene match: 4. The CDR3 covers 14 residues. This CDR3 is CSVQDRGSNYGYTF. The CDR3 DNA reads as TGCAGCGTTCAGGACAGGGGATCTAACTATGGCTACACCTTC.

The rearrangement links TRBV4-1 to TRBJ2-3; no clear D gene. Germline CDR1 and CDR2: MGHRA and YSYEKL. The CDR3 consists of 16 residues. Trimming removed 1 base from V and 0 bases from J, with 11 bases in between. CDR3 amino acids: CASSQATDSSTDTQYF. The CDR3 DNA follows: TGCGCCAGCAGCCAAGCGACTGATTCTAGCACAGATACGCAGTATTTT.

J is TRBJ2-1 and V is TRBV6-5; no clear D gene. The CDR3 is 13 amino acids. V was cut by 6 bases and J by 4 bases, with 10 bases left in between. Germline values: CDR1 MNHEY, CDR2 SVGAGI. The CDR3 region is CASRQTTYNEQFF. The CDR3 nucleotides are TGTGCCAGCAGACAGACAACGTACAATGAGCAGTTCTTC.

This chain links TRBV19 with TRBJ2-3; D not certain. Germline V gene lookup returns CDR1 LNHDA and CDR2 SQIVND (reference sequence). The CDR3 spans 13 residues. Trimming shortened V by 3 bases and J by 0 bases, and 4 bases separated the two germline ends. The CDR3 sequence: CASSMASTDTQYF. CDR3 bases: TGTGCCAGTAGTATGGCTAGCACAGATACGCAGTATTTT.

This sequence joins TRBV7-2 and TRBJ1-2, with D maybe TRBD1 (5 bases). CDR1 and CDR2 (germline): SGHTA, FQGNSA. The CDR3 has 15 residues. V was shortened by 6 bases and J by 5 bases, with 19 bases between the two germline ends. CDR3 bases: TGTGCCAGCAGGAATAGAAGTGGACAAGGTTATGGCTACACCTTC. It is translated as CASRNRSGQGYGYTF.

The DNA of the CDR3 is TGTGCCAGCAGCTCAAGTGACACAGGAAACTATGGCTACACCTTC. Amino acid sequence: CASSSSDTGNYGYTF. The V and J genes are TRBV7-9 and TRBJ1-2; possibly TRBD1 for D (5 bases). Per the germline V gene, CDR1 is SEHNR and CDR2 is FQNEAQ (reference sequence). The CDR3 totals 15 residues. V lost 4 bases to trimming and J lost 2 bases, with 14 bases between them.

This clone was detected only a few times. The V gene is TRBV5-4, the J gene TRBJ2-3; 8 bases line up with TRBD2. CDR1 SGHNT and CDR2 YYREEE come from the germline V gene (reference sequence). The CDR3 is made up of 16 amino acids. The ends lost 0 bases at V and 4 bases at J; junction bases unmatched: 7. CDR3 loop: CASSLVAGGRSDTQYF. DNA for the CDR3: TGTGCCAGCAGCTTGGTTGCGGGGGGAAGGTCAGATACGCAGTATTTT.

CDR3 in DNA: TGTGCCAGCAGTTTAGACATATTGAGCTCCTACGAGCAGTACTTC. It yields the protein CASSLDILSSYEQYF. The chain combines TRBV28 with TRBJ2-7; D ambiguous. Trimming removed 2 bases from V and 0 bases from J, with 11 bases in between. Germline-derived CDR1 and CDR2 are MDHEN and SYDVKM. This CDR3 has 15 amino acids.

The genes are TRBV29-1 and TRBJ2-5; no reliable D call. The CDR3 sequence is 12 residues long. Trimming stripped 4 bases from V and 2 bases from J, with 8 bases between. Germline CDR1 reads SQVTM; CDR2 reads ANQGSEA. The CDR3 protein is CSVVSVQETQYF. CDR3 bases: TGCAGCGTTGTAAGCGTGCAAGAGACCCAGTACTTC.

The chain couples TRBV30 to TRBJ1-2; D might be TRBD1 (5 bases). V lost 2 bases, J lost 5 bases, and 15 bases lay in between. CDR1 and CDR2 (germline): GTSNPN, SVGIG (reference sequence). There are 14 residues in the CDR3. Here the CDR3 reads CAWSSGRVTYGYTF. The CDR3 DNA reads as TGTGCCTGGAGTAGTGGCAGGGTAACGTATGGCTACACCTTC.

Only one count was recorded for this clone. V gene TRBV5-1 combines with J gene TRBJ2-6; weak D call: TRBD1 (6 bases). This CDR3 contains 17 residues. The V end was cut by 4 bases, the J end by 0 bases, with 14 bases between. Germline V lookup: CDR1 SGHRS, CDR2 YFSETQ. CDR3 loop: CASSPKTGSSGANVLTF. The CDR3, as DNA: TGCGCCAGCAGCCCCAAAACAGGGAGCTCTGGGGCCAACGTCCTGACTTTC.

The rearrangement joins TRBV29-1 to TRBJ1-4; the D gene is possibly TRBD1 (6 bases). Per germline, CDR1 SQVTM and CDR2 ANQGSEA. V lost 4 bases, J lost 7 bases, and 13 bases lay in between. The length of the CDR3 is 13 residues. In DNA, the CDR3 is TGCAGCGTTGGGGGGCAGGAAGGTGAAAAACTGTTTTTT. Translating it yields CSVGGQEGEKLFF.

The table lists this clone with a few counts. The chain joins TRBV9 to TRBJ2-6, with D tentatively TRBD2 (6 bases). With 4 bases removed from V and 4 bases from J, the gap between germline ends came to 18 bases. CDR3 length: 17 amino acids. The germline CDR1 and CDR2 sequences are SGDLS and YYNGEE. The CDR3, as DNA: TGTGCCAGCAGCCCCCTCGGCCTGGCGGGGGGGGCCAACGTCCTGACTTTC. The encoded protein is CASSPLGLAGGANVLTF. Full variable domain (outside the CDR3, taken from reference TRBV9 and TRBJ2-6): DSGVTQTPKHLITATGQRVTLRCSPRSGDLSVYWYQQSLDQGLQFLIQYYNGEERAKGNILERFSAQQFPDLHSELNLSSLELGDSALYFCASSPLGLAGGANVLTFGAGSRLTVL.

The V gene is TRBV6-5, the J gene TRBJ2-7; 11 bases fit TRBD2. The germline V gene encodes CDR1 MNHEY and CDR2 SVGAGI. V lost 5 bases, J lost 5 bases, and 5 bases stayed unmatched. CDR3 length: 14 residues. The chain's CDR3 is CASSRGGLADEQYF. CDR3 sequence (DNA): TGTGCCAGCAGTCGGGGGGGACTAGCGGACGAGCAGTACTTC.

The chain links TRBV30 to TRBJ1-2; D not certain. CDR1 GTSNPN and CDR2 SVGIG come from the germline V gene (reference sequence). V was clipped by 8 bases and J by 5 bases, with 12 bases between them. The CDR3 sequence is 11 residues long. This CDR3 is CAAPEGYGYTF. CDR3 in DNA: TGTGCCGCCCCCGAGGGTTATGGCTACACCTTC.

The CDR3 protein is CASSESTGMNTEAFF. CDR3 coding DNA: TGTGCCAGCAGTGAATCTACAGGGATGAACACTGAAGCTTTCTTT. The chain employs TRBV25-1 and TRBJ1-1; TRBD1 is a possible D gene (6 bases). The CDR3 length is 15 residues. With 1 base removed from V and 0 bases from J, the gap between germline ends came to 9 bases. The germline V gene has CDR1 MGHDK and CDR2 SYGVNS.

This chain connects TRBV18 to TRBJ1-2, with D perhaps matching TRBD1 (5 bases). Looked up from germline, CDR1 is KGHSH and CDR2 is LQKENI. With 5 bases removed from V and 4 bases from J, the gap between germline ends came to 14 bases. This CDR3 has 14 amino acids. The CDR3 loop is CASSAGQGFYGYTF. CDR3 sequence (DNA): TGTGCCAGCTCAGCCGGACAAGGTTTCTATGGCTACACCTTC.

The chain carries TRBV30 and TRBJ2-7; 7 nucleotides match TRBD1. The V gene end was trimmed by 4 bases and the J gene end by 5 bases; junction bases not matched to a gene: 2. This CDR3 contains 11 residues. Germline-derived CDR1 and CDR2 are GTSNPN and SVGIG (reference sequence). CDR3 DNA: TGTGCCTGGATAGGGGGCAACGAGCAGTACTTC. This gives the protein CAWIGGNEQYF.

The CDR3: CATSDRGINTQYF. CDR3 nucleotides: TGTGCCACCTCGGACAGGGGCATAAATACGCAGTATTTT. The rearrangement joins TRBV19 to TRBJ2-3; 9 bases match TRBD1. J lost 7 bases, V lost 10 bases, and 9 bases had no gene match. Germline values: CDR1 LNHDA, CDR2 SQIVND (reference sequence). The CDR3 is made up of 13 amino acids.

In its sample, this clone was seen a few times. The V call is TRBV6-5, the J call TRBJ1-6, with D hard to call. The V end was cut by 4 bases, the J end by 3 bases, with 7 bases between. There are 14 residues in the CDR3. The V gene's germline CDR1 is MNHEY and CDR2 SVGAGI. The CDR3 DNA follows: TGTGCCAGCAGTTCCGGTAGCTATAATTCACCCCTCCACTTT. Translation: CASSSGSYNSPLHF.

The V gene is TRBV6-1, the J gene TRBJ2-7; the D gene is possibly TRBD1 (5 bases). Deletions cut 6 bases from V and 1 base from J, with 16 bases between. The germline CDR1 and CDR2 sequences are MNHNS and SASEGT. The CDR3 is 15 residues long. CDR3 amino acids: CASSLELDTSYEQYF. CDR3 nucleotides: TGTGCCAGCAGCCTCGAACTGGACACATCCTACGAGCAGTACTTC.

This clone was observed a single time. This chain uses TRBV28 with TRBJ1-2; TRBD1 matches at 10 bases. V lost 7 bases and J lost 3; bases outside the gene matches: 14. Looked up from germline, CDR1 is MDHEN and CDR2 is SYDVKM. This CDR3 region has 17 residues. The CDR3 DNA reads TGTGCCAGCATCCCGGACAGGGGGAAGGTTGGGGACTATGGCTACACCTTC. It specifies CASIPDRGKVGDYGYTF.

The chain links TRBV2 to TRBJ1-4, with a possible D match to TRBD1 (5 bases). Germline loops: CDR1 SNHLY, CDR2 FYNNEI. The CDR3 contains 17 residues. Trimming shortened V by 6 bases and J by 0 bases, and 17 bases separated the two germline ends. CDR3 amino acids: CASRNREAGPTNEKLFF. In DNA, the CDR3 is TGTGCCAGCAGGAATCGCGAGGCAGGGCCAACTAATGAAAAACTGTTTTTT.

V and J are TRBV30 and TRBJ2-3, with 11 nucleotides matching TRBD1. V lost 7 bases to trimming and J lost 7 bases; unmatched junction nucleotides: 10. The CDR3 spans 14 residues. Germline loops: CDR1 GTSNPN, CDR2 SVGIG (reference sequence). The CDR3 sequence: CASSRGQGANTQYF. The CDR3 bases are TGTGCCTCTTCCAGAGGACAGGGGGCAAATACGCAGTATTTT.